The 3 T cell receptor beta chains given below trace back to one sample, sequenced in a study of shared clonotypes between healthy human individuals. Assay used: immunoSEQ multiplex PCR; TCRdb lists only in-frame clones, some missing. The sample holds 800,000 to 1,200,000 clones, approximately 80% seen once. The sequenced sample was memory CD4+ T cells from PBMCs. Subset: CD45RA-negative fraction. These receptors originate from a man in his late teens or twenties in good health. Some clones in this sample may be carry-over from other donors' samples.

The chain joins TRBV7-2 to TRBJ2-3; D is ambiguous. Trimming took 2 bases from V and 0 from J, leaving 9 bases between them. CDR3 length equals 15 residues. Germline V gives CDR1 SGHTA, CDR2 FQGNSA. The CDR3 region has the DNA TGTGCCAGCAGCTTAAGGCGGTTTAGCACAGATACGCAGTATTTT. Translation gives CASSLRRFSTDTQYF.

Notes on this clone: Additional DNA sequences in this sample encode the identical CDR3. V gene TRBV2 combines with J gene TRBJ2-5, with TRBD2 identical over 9 bases. V shed 4 bases, J shed 0 bases, and the junction held 3 bases outside the gene matches. Germline assignment: CDR1 SNHLY and CDR2 FYNNEI. This CDR3 has 15 residues. The CDR3 region has the DNA TGTGCCAGCAGTGGGCTAGCGGGGTACCAAGAGACCCAGTACTTC. This encodes CASSGLAGYQETQYF.

A note on this clone: One base away lies a much larger clone, so this may be a sequencing read error. The V and J genes are TRBV27 and TRBJ2-1; 8 bases match TRBD2. The CDR3 runs to 14 residues. Unmatched junction bases numbered 9, after V lost 8 bases and J lost 6 bases. Germline CDR1 is MNHEY and CDR2 is SMNVEV (reference sequence). In DNA, the CDR3 is TGTGCCAGCGTTAGACTAGCGACTGGCAATGAGCAGTTCTTC. The encoded protein is CASVRLATGNEQFF.